Below, 19 T cell receptor beta chains from the same sample are listed, as sequenced in a study of blood T cell repertoires in COVID-19. Libraries were prepared by immunoSEQ multiplex PCR; TCRdb keeps only in-frame clonotypes and omits some of them. The top ten hold roughly 9.6% of the sample, which has 65,000 to 95,000 clones, 75% to 90% seen once. Material for sequencing was peripheral blood. These receptors all stem from an elderly man with acute or convalescent COVID-19.

This chain uses TRBV3-1 (or the pseudogene TRBV3-2) with TRBJ1-4; a possible D gene is TRBD1 (5 bases). CDR1 and CDR2 from the germline V gene are LGHDT and YNNKEL (reference sequence). The CDR3 has 14 amino acids. V lost 3 bases, J lost 6 bases, and 11 bases lay in between. DNA of the CDR3: TGTGCCAGCAGCCATGAACCGGGGGATGAAAAACTGTTTTTT. Encoded protein: CASSHEPGDEKLFF.

The V and J genes are TRBV7-3 and TRBJ2-1, with 12 bases aligning to TRBD2. The CDR3 extends over 16 amino acids. Trimming cost V 5 bases and J 5 bases; bases outside gene matches: 7. Germline CDR1 reads SGHTA; CDR2 reads FQGTGA. CDR3 DNA: TGTGCCAGCAGCCAAAGGACTAGCGGGACCGACAATGAGCAGTTCTTC. Translating it yields CASSQRTSGTDNEQFF.

The genes are TRBV5-1 and TRBJ2-5; 11 bases map to TRBD2. This CDR3 spans 15 amino acids. Per germline, CDR1 SGHRS and CDR2 YFSETQ. V lost 6 bases, J lost 1 base, and 5 bases stayed unmatched. The DNA of the CDR3 is TGCGCCAGCAACCCGGGACTAGCGGTCCAAGAGACCCAGTACTTC. Translating gives CASNPGLAVQETQYF.

This chain's CDR3 is CASSSTGTGGYNEQFF. The CDR3 bases are TGTGCCAGCAGCTCAACCGGGACAGGGGGTTACAATGAGCAGTTCTTC. This rearrangement joins TRBV7-9 to TRBJ2-1, with TRBD1 identical over 11 bases. The germline gives CDR1 SEHNR, CDR2 FQNEAQ (reference sequence). The CDR3 consists of 16 residues. V dropped 4 bases and J dropped 4; count of bases not matched to a gene: 6. Full variable domain (remainder filled in from reference TRBV7-9 and TRBJ2-1): DTGVSQNPRHKITKRGQNVTFRCDPISEHNRLYWYRQTLGQGPEFLTYFQNEAQLEKSRLLSDRFSAERPKGSFSTLEIQRTEQGDSAMYLCASSSTGTGGYNEQFFGPGTRLTVL.

Written as DNA, the CDR3 is TGTGCCAGCAGCTTAGAGGGTGCAGGGGGCAATGAGCAGTTCTTC. This translates into CASSLEGAGGNEQFF. The rearrangement joins TRBV7-8 to TRBJ2-1; 7 bases match TRBD1. Germline values: CDR1 SGHVS, CDR2 FQNEAQ. This CDR3 comprises 15 residues. J lost 6 bases, V lost 1 base, and 6 bases had no gene match. Together with reference TRBV7-8 and TRBJ2-1, the CDR3 gives the full variable domain: GAGVSQSPRYKVAKRGQDVALRCDPISGHVSLFWYQQALGQGPEFLTYFQNEAQLDKSGLPSDRFFAERPEGSVSTLKIQRTQQEDSAVYLCASSLEGAGGNEQFFGPGTRLTVL.

This clone was detected only once. The chain combines TRBV6-6 with TRBJ1-5; D call uncertain. From germline, CDR1 is MNHNY and CDR2 SVGAGI (reference sequence). V lost 6 bases to trimming and J lost 3 bases, with 15 bases between them. The CDR3 extends over 15 amino acids. The CDR3 region has the DNA TGTGCCAGCAGCTCCGCCGGAGGGAACAATCAGCCCCAGCATTTT. Its protein product is CASSSAGGNNQPQHF.

V usage is TRBV30 and J usage is TRBJ1-1; TRBD1 matches 7 bases. The CDR3 is made up of 12 amino acids. Germline V gene lookup returns CDR1 GTSNPN and CDR2 SVGIG (reference sequence). V shed 1 base and J 12 bases; nucleotides not matched to a gene: 8. The CDR3 protein is CAWSAIGTAPFF. As DNA, the CDR3 is TGTGCCTGGAGTGCGATCGGGACAGCTCCTTTCTTT.

The chain uses TRBV13 and TRBJ2-1; 7 nucleotides line up with TRBD1. Germline values: CDR1 PRHDT, CDR2 FYEKMQ (reference sequence). The CDR3 runs 15 residues. Trimming cost V 0 bases and J 12 bases; bases outside gene matches: 11. In DNA, the CDR3 is TGTGCCAGCAGCTTAGGGACAGGGCCCTCATCGGGGCAGTTCTTC. This codes for CASSLGTGPSSGQFF.

The chain carries TRBV7-9 and TRBJ1-4; TRBD1 aligns across 11 bases. The CDR3 has 15 residues. Germline V lookup: CDR1 SEHNR, CDR2 FQNEAQ (reference sequence). The trim removed 4 bases at V and 8 bases at J, leaving 6 bases unmatched. CDR3 DNA: TGTGCCAGCAGCTCCTGGACAGGGGGCGGCGAAAAACTGTTTTTT. Protein: CASSSWTGGGEKLFF. Together with reference TRBV7-9 and TRBJ1-4, the CDR3 gives the full variable domain: DTGVSQNPRHKITKRGQNVTFRCDPISEHNRLYWYRQTLGQGPEFLTYFQNEAQLEKSRLLSDRFSAERPKGSFSTLEIQRTEQGDSAMYLCASSSWTGGGEKLFFGSGTQLSVL.

The chain carries TRBV19 and TRBJ1-1; 7 nucleotides align to TRBD1. Germline V lookup: CDR1 LNHDA, CDR2 SQIVND (reference sequence). The CDR3 is 13 amino acids. Trimming cost V 8 bases and J 1 base; bases outside gene matches: 4. The CDR3 region has the DNA TGTGCCAGTGGCAGGGGGAAGAACACTGAAGCTTTCTTT. This encodes CASGRGKNTEAFF.

This sequence joins TRBV5-1 and TRBJ1-1; tentatively, D is TRBD1 (5 bases). The V end was cut by 3 bases, the J end by 2 bases, with 14 bases between. The CDR3 runs to 15 residues. Germline lookup yields CDR1 SGHRS and CDR2 YFSETQ. CDR3 DNA: TGCGCCAGCAGCTCAAGGGGAGGAAGAAACACTGAAGCTTTCTTT. Encoded protein: CASSSRGGRNTEAFF.

The gene calls are TRBV25-1 and TRBJ2-5; D remains ambiguous. The CDR3 runs 14 residues. From germline, CDR1 is MGHDK and CDR2 SYGVNS. The V and J ends lost 2 bases and 1 base respectively, with 8 bases between them. CDR3 in DNA: TGTGCCAGCAGTGAACCACTCCCCCAAGAGACCCAGTACTTC. Protein: CASSEPLPQETQYF. The full variable domain, its missing parts supplied by reference TRBV25-1 and TRBJ2-5, is EADIYQTPRYLVIGTGKKITLECSQTMGHDKMYWYQQDPGMELHLIHYSYGVNSTEKGDLSSESTVSRIRTEHFPLTLESARPSHTSQYLCASSEPLPQETQYFGPGTRLLVL.

The genes are TRBV6-6 and TRBJ1-1; D is perhaps TRBD1 (5 bases). This CDR3 spans 14 amino acids. Germline V CDR1 and CDR2: MNHNY, SVGAGI (reference sequence). V gave up 6 bases and J gave up 2 bases, with 13 bases separating them. The CDR3, as DNA: TGTGCCAGCAGGTTACAGGTAGATAACACTGAAGCTTTCTTT. It translates to CASRLQVDNTEAFF.

This sequence joins TRBV11-2 and TRBJ2-7; D is possibly TRBD1 (6 bases). CDR1 and CDR2 (germline): SGHAT, FQNNGV. The CDR3 has 14 residues. Trimming took off 3 bases at V and 2 bases at J, with 11 bases between the two ends. The CDR3 spells CASSFDRKTYEQYF. The CDR3 DNA reads as TGTGCCAGCAGCTTCGACAGGAAGACCTACGAGCAGTACTTC. Combining the CDR3 with reference TRBV11-2 and TRBJ2-7 gives the whole variable domain EAGVAQSPRYKIIEKRQSVAFWCNPISGHATLYWYQQILGQGPKLLIQFQNNGVVDDSQLPKDRFSAERLKGVDSTLKIQPAKLEDSAVYLCASSFDRKTYEQYFGPGTRLTVT.

The rearrangement joins TRBV20-1 to TRBJ2-3; perhaps TRBD2 as D (5 bases). The CDR3 is 11 residues long. CDR1 and CDR2 (germline): DFQATT, SNEGSKA (reference sequence). Trimming removed 6 bases from V and 8 bases from J, with 12 bases in between. The CDR3 loop is CSAPAAGTQYF. The CDR3 region has the DNA TGCAGTGCCCCGGCCGCGGGTACGCAGTATTTT.

This clone came up once. This chain uses TRBV12-3 or TRBV12-4 with TRBJ1-2; D may be TRBD1 (6 bases). The ends were cut back, 5 bases at V and 8 bases at J, with 15 bases in the middle. The CDR3 is 13 residues long. In DNA form, the CDR3 reads TGTGCCAGCAGTCCCTTGACAGGTGGGGGCTACACCTTC. This translates into CASSPLTGGGYTF.

The chain has TRBV7-9 and TRBJ1-4, with D tentatively TRBD1 (5 bases). The ends were cut back, 4 bases at V and 0 bases at J, with 12 bases in the middle. Per germline, CDR1 SEHNR and CDR2 FQNEAQ (reference sequence). This CDR3 is built from 16 residues. DNA of the CDR3: TGTGCCAGCAGCTCTGACAGCCCTGCAACTAATGAAAAACTGTTTTTT. The encoded protein is CASSSDSPATNEKLFF.

V and J are TRBV25-1 and TRBJ2-1; TRBD1 matches 7 bases. Trimming took 1 base from V and 6 from J; bases not matched to a gene: 9. Germline-derived CDR1 and CDR2 are MGHDK and SYGVNS. The CDR3 contains 16 residues. The CDR3 DNA sequence: TGTGCCAGCAGTGAATCGGTGACAGGGAGTCGCAATGAGCAGTTCTTC. This codes for CASSESVTGSRNEQFF. Full variable domain (rest looked up from reference TRBV25-1 and TRBJ2-1): EADIYQTPRYLVIGTGKKITLECSQTMGHDKMYWYQQDPGMELHLIHYSYGVNSTEKGDLSSESTVSRIRTEHFPLTLESARPSHTSQYLCASSESVTGSRNEQFFGPGTRLTVL.

This chain connects TRBV24-1 to TRBJ2-1, with a tentative D call TRBD1 (6 bases). Between the trimmed V and J ends, which lost 4 bases and 6 bases, there was a span of 9 bases. Germline CDR1 reads KGHDR; CDR2 reads SFDVKD. The CDR3 covers 13 residues. The CDR3 reads CATSERDINEQFF. CDR3 nucleotides: TGTGCCACCAGTGAACGGGACATCAATGAGCAGTTCTTC.